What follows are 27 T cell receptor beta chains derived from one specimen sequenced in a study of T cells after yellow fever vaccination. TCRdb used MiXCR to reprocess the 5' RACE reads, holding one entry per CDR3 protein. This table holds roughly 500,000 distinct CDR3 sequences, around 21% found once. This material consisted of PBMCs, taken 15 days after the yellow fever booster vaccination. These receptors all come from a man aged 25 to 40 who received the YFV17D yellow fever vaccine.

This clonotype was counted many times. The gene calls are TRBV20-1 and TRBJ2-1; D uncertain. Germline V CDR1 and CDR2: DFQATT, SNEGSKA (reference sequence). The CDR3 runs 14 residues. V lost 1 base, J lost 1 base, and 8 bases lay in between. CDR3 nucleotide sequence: TGCAGTGCTAGAGGAGTTAATTCCTACAATGAGCAGTTCTTC. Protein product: CSARGVNSYNEQFF.

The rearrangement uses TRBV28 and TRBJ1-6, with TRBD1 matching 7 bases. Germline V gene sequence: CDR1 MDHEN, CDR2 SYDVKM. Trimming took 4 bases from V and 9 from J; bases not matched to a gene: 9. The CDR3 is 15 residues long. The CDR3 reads CASSWGDREGSPLHF. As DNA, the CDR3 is TGTGCCAGCAGTTGGGGAGACAGGGAAGGTTCACCCCTCCACTTT.

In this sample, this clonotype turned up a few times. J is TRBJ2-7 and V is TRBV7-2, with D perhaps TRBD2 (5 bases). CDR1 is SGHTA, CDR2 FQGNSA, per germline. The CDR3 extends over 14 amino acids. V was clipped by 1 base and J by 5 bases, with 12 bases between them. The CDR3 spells CASSLEEGANEQYF. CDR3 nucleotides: TGTGCCAGCAGCTTAGAAGAGGGAGCCAACGAGCAGTACTTC.

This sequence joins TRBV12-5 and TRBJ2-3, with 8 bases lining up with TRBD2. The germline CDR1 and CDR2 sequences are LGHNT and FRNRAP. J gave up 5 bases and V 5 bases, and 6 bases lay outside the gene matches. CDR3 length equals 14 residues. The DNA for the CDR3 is TGTGCTAGTGGTGTCGGGAGGGCCCTAGATACGCAGTATTTT. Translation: CASGVGRALDTQYF.

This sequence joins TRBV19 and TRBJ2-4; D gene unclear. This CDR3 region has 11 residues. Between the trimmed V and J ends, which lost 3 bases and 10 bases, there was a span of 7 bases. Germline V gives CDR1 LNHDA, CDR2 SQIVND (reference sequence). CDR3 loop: CASSIGPIQYF. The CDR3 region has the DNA TGTGCCAGTAGTATTGGCCCAATTCAGTACTTC.

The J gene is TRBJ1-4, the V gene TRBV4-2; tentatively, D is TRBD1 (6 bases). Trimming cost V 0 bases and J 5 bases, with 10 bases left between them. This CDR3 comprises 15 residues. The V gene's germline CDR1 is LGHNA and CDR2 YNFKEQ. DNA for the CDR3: TGTGCCAGCAGCCAAGAGTACAGGGACAATGAAAAACTGTTTTTT. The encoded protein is CASSQEYRDNEKLFF.

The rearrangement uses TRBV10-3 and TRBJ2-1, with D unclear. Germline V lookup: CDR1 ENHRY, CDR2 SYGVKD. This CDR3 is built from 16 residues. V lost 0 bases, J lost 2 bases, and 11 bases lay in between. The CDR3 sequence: CAISESRFLTYNEQFF. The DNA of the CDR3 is TGTGCCATCAGTGAGTCGCGGTTCCTTACCTACAATGAGCAGTTCTTC.

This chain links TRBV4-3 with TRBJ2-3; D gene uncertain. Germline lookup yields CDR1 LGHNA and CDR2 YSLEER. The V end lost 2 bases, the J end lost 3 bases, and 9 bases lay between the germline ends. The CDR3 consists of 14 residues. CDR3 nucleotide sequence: TGCGCCAGCAGCCAATGGGCCGGGACAGATACGCAGTATTTT. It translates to CASSQWAGTDTQYF.

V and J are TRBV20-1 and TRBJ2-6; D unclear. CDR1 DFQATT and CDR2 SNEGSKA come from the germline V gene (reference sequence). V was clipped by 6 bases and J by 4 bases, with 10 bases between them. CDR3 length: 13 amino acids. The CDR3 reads CSAERAGANVLTF. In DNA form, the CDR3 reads TGCAGTGCCGAGAGAGCCGGGGCCAACGTCCTGACTTTC.

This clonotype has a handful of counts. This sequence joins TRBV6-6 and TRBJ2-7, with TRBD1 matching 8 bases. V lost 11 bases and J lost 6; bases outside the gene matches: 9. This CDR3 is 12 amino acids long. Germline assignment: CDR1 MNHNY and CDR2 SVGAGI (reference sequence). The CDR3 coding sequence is TGTGCCGGGGGGACAGGAGAGGGCGAGCAGTACTTC. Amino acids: CAGGTGEGEQYF.

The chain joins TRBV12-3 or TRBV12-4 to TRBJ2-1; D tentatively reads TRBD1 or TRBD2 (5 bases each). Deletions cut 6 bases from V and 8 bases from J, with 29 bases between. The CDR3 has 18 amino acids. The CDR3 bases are TGTGCCAGCAGCAGCCCCTTCCCGGGACGAATTTATCCCGATGAGCAGTTCTTC. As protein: CASSSPFPGRIYPDEQFF.

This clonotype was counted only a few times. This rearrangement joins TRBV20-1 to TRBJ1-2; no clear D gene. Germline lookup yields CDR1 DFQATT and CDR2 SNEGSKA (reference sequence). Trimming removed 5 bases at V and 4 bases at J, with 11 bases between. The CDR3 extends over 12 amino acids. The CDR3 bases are TGCAGTGCTCCCGACCTTAGCTATGGCTACACCTTC. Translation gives CSAPDLSYGYTF.

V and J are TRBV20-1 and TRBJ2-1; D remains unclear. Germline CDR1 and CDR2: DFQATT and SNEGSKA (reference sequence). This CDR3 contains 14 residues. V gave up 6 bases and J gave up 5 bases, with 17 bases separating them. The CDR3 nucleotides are TGCAGTGCAGGGCGGCAGGTCATAGACAATGAGCAGTTCTTC. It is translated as CSAGRQVIDNEQFF.

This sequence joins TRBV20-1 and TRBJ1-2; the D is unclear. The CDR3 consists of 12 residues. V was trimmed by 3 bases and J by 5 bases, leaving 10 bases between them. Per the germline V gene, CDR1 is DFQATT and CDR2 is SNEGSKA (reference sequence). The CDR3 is CSASRPGYGYTF. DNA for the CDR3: TGCAGTGCTAGCAGGCCTGGTTATGGCTACACCTTC.

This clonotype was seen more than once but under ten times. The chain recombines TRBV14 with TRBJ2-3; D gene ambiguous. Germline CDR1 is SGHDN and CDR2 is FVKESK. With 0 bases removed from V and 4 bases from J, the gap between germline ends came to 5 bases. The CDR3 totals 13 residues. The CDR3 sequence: CASSQELSDTQYF. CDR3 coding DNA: TGTGCCAGCAGCCAAGAGCTGTCAGATACGCAGTATTTT. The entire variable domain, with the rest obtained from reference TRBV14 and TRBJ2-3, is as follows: EAGVTQFPSHSVIEKGQTVTLRCDPISGHDNLYWYRRVMGKEIKFLLHFVKESKQDESGMPNNRFLAERTGGTYSTLKVQPAELEDSGVYFCASSQELSDTQYFGPGTRLTVL.

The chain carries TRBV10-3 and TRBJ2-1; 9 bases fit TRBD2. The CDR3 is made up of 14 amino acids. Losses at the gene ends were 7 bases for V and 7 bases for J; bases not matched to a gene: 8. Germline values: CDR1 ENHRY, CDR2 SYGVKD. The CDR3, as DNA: TGTGCCATCACCCCGGGCAGCGGGGGGAATGAGCAGTTCTTC. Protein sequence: CAITPGSGGNEQFF.

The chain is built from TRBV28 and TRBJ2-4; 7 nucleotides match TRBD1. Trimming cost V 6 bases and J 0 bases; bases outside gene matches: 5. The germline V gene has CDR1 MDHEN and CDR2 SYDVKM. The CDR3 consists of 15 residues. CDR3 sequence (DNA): TGTGCCAGCAGACCGGGACAGCTAGCCAAAAACATTCAGTACTTC. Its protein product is CASRPGQLAKNIQYF.

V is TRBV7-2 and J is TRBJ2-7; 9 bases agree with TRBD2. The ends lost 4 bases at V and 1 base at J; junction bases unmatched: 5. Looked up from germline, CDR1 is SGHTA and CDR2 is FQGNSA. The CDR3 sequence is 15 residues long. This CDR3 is CASSSGLAPSYEQYF. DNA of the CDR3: TGTGCCAGCAGCTCCGGACTAGCGCCTTCCTACGAGCAGTACTTC.

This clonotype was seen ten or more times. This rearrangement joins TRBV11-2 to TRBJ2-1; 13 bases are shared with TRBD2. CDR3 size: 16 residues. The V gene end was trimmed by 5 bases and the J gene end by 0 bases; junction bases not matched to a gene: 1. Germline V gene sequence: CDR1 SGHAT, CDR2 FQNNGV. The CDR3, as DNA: TGTGCCAGCAGCCGGACTAGCGGGAGCTCCTACAATGAGCAGTTCTTC. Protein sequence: CASSRTSGSSYNEQFF. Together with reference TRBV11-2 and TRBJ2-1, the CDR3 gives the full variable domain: EAGVAQSPRYKIIEKRQSVAFWCNPISGHATLYWYQQILGQGPKLLIQFQNNGVVDDSQLPKDRFSAERLKGVDSTLKIQPAKLEDSAVYLCASSRTSGSSYNEQFFGPGTRLTVL.

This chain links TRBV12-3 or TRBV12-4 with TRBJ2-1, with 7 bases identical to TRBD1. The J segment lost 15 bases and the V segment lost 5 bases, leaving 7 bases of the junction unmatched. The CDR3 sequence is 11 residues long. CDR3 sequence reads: CASSLGQLVFF. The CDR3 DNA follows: TGTGCCAGCAGTCTGGGACAGTTGGTGTTCTTC.

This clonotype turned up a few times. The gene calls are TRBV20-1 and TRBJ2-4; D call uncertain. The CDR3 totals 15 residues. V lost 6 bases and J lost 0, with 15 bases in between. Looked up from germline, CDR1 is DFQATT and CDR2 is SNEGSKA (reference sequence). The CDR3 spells CSAPGRQLAKNIQYF. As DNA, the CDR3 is TGCAGTGCCCCCGGGCGGCAACTAGCCAAAAACATTCAGTACTTC.

CDR3 nucleotides: TGTGCCAGCAGACCGACAGGGGCCTATGGCTACACCTTC. Translating it yields CASRPTGAYGYTF. The chain links TRBV7-2 to TRBJ1-2; TRBD1 aligns across 8 bases. CDR1 and CDR2 (germline): SGHTA, FQGNSA. Germline trimming cut 6 bases from V and 4 bases from J; bases unmatched to any gene: 4. CDR3 length equals 13 residues.

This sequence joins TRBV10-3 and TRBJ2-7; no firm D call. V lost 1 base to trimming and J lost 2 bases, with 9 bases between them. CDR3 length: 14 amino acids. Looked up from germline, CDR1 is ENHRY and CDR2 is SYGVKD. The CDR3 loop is CAISEWVKAYEQYF. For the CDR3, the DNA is TGTGCCATCAGTGAGTGGGTTAAAGCCTACGAGCAGTACTTC.

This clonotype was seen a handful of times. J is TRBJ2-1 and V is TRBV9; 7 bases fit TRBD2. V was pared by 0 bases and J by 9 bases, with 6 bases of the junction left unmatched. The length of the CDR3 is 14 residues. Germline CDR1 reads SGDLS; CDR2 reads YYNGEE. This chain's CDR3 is CASSVVYPGGEQFF. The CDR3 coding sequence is TGTGCCAGCAGCGTAGTGTATCCGGGGGGTGAGCAGTTCTTC. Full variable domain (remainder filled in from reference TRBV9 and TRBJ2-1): DSGVTQTPKHLITATGQRVTLRCSPRSGDLSVYWYQQSLDQGLQFLIQYYNGEERAKGNILERFSAQQFPDLHSELNLSSLELGDSALYFCASSVVYPGGEQFFGPGTRLTVL.

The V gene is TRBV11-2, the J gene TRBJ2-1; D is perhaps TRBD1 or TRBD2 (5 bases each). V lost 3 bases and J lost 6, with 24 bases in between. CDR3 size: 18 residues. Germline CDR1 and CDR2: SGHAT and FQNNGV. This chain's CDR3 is CASSFGNVLATGGNEQFF. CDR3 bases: TGTGCCAGCAGCTTTGGAAATGTTCTTGCGACTGGGGGCAATGAGCAGTTCTTC.

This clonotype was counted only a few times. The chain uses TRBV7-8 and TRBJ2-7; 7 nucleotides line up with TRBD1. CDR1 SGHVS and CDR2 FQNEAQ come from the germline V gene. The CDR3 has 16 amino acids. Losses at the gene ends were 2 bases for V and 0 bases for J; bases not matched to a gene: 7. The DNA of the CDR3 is TGTGCCAGCAGCTTATCCGATCGGACAGGCTCCTACGAGCAGTACTTC. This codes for CASSLSDRTGSYEQYF.

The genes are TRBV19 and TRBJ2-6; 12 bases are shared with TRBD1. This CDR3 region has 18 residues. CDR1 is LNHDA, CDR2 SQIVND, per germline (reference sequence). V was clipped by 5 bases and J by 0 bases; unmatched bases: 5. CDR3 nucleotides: TGTGCCAGTAGTGCCGCGGGACAGGGGGCCTCTGGGGCCAACGTCCTGACTTTC. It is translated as CASSAAGQGASGANVLTF.